Reported below is one T cell receptor (beta chain). The junction departs from germline at one end; a sequencing error may be responsible. cDNA specific to TCR beta was made from 500 ng of total RNA, with a constant-region primer employed for priming. The TCR beta library was amplified through three nested multiplex PCR rounds in a modified ARM-PCR procedure. The opening two PCR rounds, around 10 cycles each, paired TRBV1-TRBV30 forward primers with a C-beta reverse primer. Each CDR3 protein gets one entry after TCRdb re-called the multiplex PCR reads with MiXCR. The data show 40,000 to 60,000 distinct CDR3 sequences, with 70% to 85% seen just once and 29% held by the top ten. This entry comes from a study of tumor-infiltrating lymphocytes in primary liver carcinoma. Each 20-30 mg portion of unsorted bulk tissue served as the source for co-extraction of RNA and DNA. CDR3 size: 15 residues. CDR1 is SGHAT, CDR2 FQNNGV, per germline.

The sequencing sample was made of liver tumor tissue from sampling region 5. Documented subset: tumor region T5, tumor centre. V usage is TRBV11-2 and J usage is TRBJ2-7; TRBD1 matches 8 bases. The clonotype was recovered from a man aged 35 to 55 with primary liver carcinoma and hepatitis B virus infection. This CDR3 is CASRARDRSFYEQYF. CDR3 DNA: TGTGCCAGCAGGGCCCGGGACAGGAGTTTCTACGAACAGTACTTC.